One and the same sample provided the 30 T cell receptor beta chains below, sequenced in a study of CD4 T cells in relation to SARS-CoV-2 and coronaviruses listed by TCRdb under 2021. Their target antigens are unknown. Library generation was performed with the immunoSEQ multiplex PCR assay. Here the immuneACCESS table is served through TCRdb, limited to in-frame sequences with V and J called. Missing clones are a known gap in these copies; in checked studies unresolved V genes cover under half, and the rest lacks a known reason. This sample gives roughly 25,000 clones in total; around 73% of them show up just once. In total, the top ten clones hold 15% to 20% of the sample. CD4+ T cells from unexposed donors were collected before the COVID-19 pandemic (2011-2018). After around eleven days of culture, CD4+ T cells were isolated with the EasySep CD4+ T cell isolation kit. Sequencing was performed on CD4+ T cells from PBMCs, cultured in vitro. These receptors were collected from a human donor in good health.

V is TRBV3-1 (or the pseudogene TRBV3-2) and J is TRBJ2-3; possible D gene TRBD1, 5 bases. V was trimmed by 0 bases and J by 0 bases, leaving 10 bases between them. Germline lookup yields CDR1 LGHDT and CDR2 YNNKEL (reference sequence). This CDR3 spans 16 amino acids. CDR3 protein: CASSQDLGASTDTQYF. The DNA for the CDR3 is TGTGCCAGCAGCCAAGATCTTGGGGCCAGCACAGATACGCAGTATTTT.

This chain connects TRBV18 to TRBJ2-2; D may be TRBD1 or TRBD2 (6 bases each). The V gene lost 6 bases and the J gene lost 0 bases, with 11 bases spanning the gap. This CDR3 contains 15 residues. Germline assignment: CDR1 KGHSH and CDR2 LQKENI. The CDR3 region has the DNA TGTGCCAGCTCCCGGGGGACAACGAACACCGGGGAGCTGTTTTTT. Its protein is CASSRGTTNTGELFF. The entire variable domain, with the rest obtained from reference TRBV18 and TRBJ2-2, is as follows: NAGVMQNPRHLVRRRGQEARLRCSPMKGHSHVYWYRQLPEEGLKFMVYLQKENIIDESGMPKERFSAEFPKEGPSILRIQQVVRGDSAAYFCASSRGTTNTGELFFGEGSRLTVL.

The chain employs TRBV6-1 and TRBJ1-6; 10 bases line up with TRBD1. Trimming at V came to 2 bases and at J to 6 bases, leaving 1 base not matched to a gene. Germline V gene sequence: CDR1 MNHNS, CDR2 SASEGT. The CDR3 length is 15 residues. The CDR3 DNA reads TGTGCCAGCAGTGAACGGGACAGGGGTAATTCACCCCTCCACTTT. This gives the protein CASSERDRGNSPLHF.

This clone came up a few times. The chain links TRBV6-4 to TRBJ2-2; the match to TRBD1 covers 9 bases. Germline V gene data show CDR1 as MRHNA and CDR2 as SNTAGT. The CDR3 runs to 15 residues. The junction had 6 bases not matched to a gene; V was cut back by 6 bases and J by 4 bases. In nucleotides, the CDR3 is TGTGCCAGCAGACCCGGGACAGGGCCCACCGGGGAGCTGTTTTTT. Translation: CASRPGTGPTGELFF.

The V gene is TRBV5-5, the J gene TRBJ2-7; TRBD1 or TRBD2 may be the D gene (5 bases each). The CDR3 is made up of 16 amino acids. The V gene's germline CDR1 is SGHKS and CDR2 YYEKEE (reference sequence). The V end was cut by 0 bases, the J end by 8 bases, with 21 bases between. As DNA, the CDR3 is TGTGCCAGCAGCTTGGACGCAAACAGTGGGGGTCGGAAGCAGTACTTC. It yields the protein CASSLDANSGGRKQYF. Full variable domain (remainder filled in from reference TRBV5-5 and TRBJ2-7): DAGVTQSPTHLIKTRGQQVTLRCSPISGHKSVSWYQQVLGQGPQFIFQYYEKEERGRGNFPDRFSARQFPNYSSELNVNALLLGDSALYLCASSLDANSGGRKQYFGPGTRLTVT.

The rearrangement uses TRBV4-3 and TRBJ1-5, with D perhaps TRBD1 (5 bases). Trimming removed 6 bases from V and 6 bases from J, with 12 bases in between. This CDR3 contains 13 residues. CDR1 LGHNA and CDR2 YSLEER come from the germline V gene. The CDR3 protein is CASSSGRGQPQHF. CDR3 in DNA: TGCGCCAGCAGTTCCGGGAGGGGTCAGCCCCAGCATTTT.

The J gene is TRBJ2-1, the V gene TRBV5-4; 7 nucleotides align to TRBD2. V lost 4 bases, J lost 0 bases, and 10 bases stayed unmatched. The CDR3 is 17 residues long. The germline CDR1 and CDR2 sequences are SGHNT and YYREEE (reference sequence). The CDR3 loop is CASSPNSGSSSYNEQFF. Written as DNA, the CDR3 is TGTGCCAGCAGCCCAAATAGCGGGTCGAGCTCCTACAATGAGCAGTTCTTC.

This chain uses TRBV6-2 or TRBV6-3 with TRBJ2-7, with no clear D. Trimming took off 6 bases at V and 1 base at J, with 7 bases between the two ends. The CDR3 contains 12 residues. Germline V gene data show CDR1 as MNHEY and CDR2 as SVGEGT. The CDR3 sequence: CASSSSSYEQYF. In DNA, the CDR3 is TGTGCCAGCAGCTCGTCATCCTACGAGCAGTACTTC.

This clone was seen a few times. V usage is TRBV4-3 and J usage is TRBJ2-7; TRBD1 matches at 8 bases. Germline CDR1 reads LGHNA; CDR2 reads YSLEER. The CDR3 extends over 18 amino acids. The junction had 14 bases not matched to a gene; V was cut back by 1 base and J by 3 bases. The CDR3 sequence is CASSQGGEKGRGLYEQYF. CDR3 DNA: TGCGCCAGCAGCCAAGGCGGGGAGAAGGGCAGGGGGCTCTACGAGCAGTACTTC.

The J gene is TRBJ1-5, the V gene TRBV7-9, with TRBD1 identical over 7 bases. CDR3 length: 17 residues. The V gene end was trimmed by 2 bases and the J gene end by 2 bases; junction bases not matched to a gene: 9. Germline values: CDR1 SEHNR, CDR2 FQNEAQ (reference sequence). The CDR3 DNA is TGTGCCAGCAGCTTAATTCGGACCGGACAGGGCAATCAGCCCCAGCATTTT. This encodes CASSLIRTGQGNQPQHF.

This chain uses TRBV2 with TRBJ1-2; maybe TRBD1 (6 bases). This CDR3 has 15 residues. CDR1 SNHLY and CDR2 FYNNEI come from the germline V gene. V lost 5 bases and J lost 2, with 15 bases in between. The CDR3 spells CASSPRTDGNYGYTF. As DNA, the CDR3 is TGTGCCAGCAGTCCAAGGACAGACGGAAACTATGGCTACACCTTC.

The chain is built from TRBV7-3 and TRBJ2-5, with TRBD2 matching 11 bases. V was pared by 5 bases and J by 2 bases, with 4 bases of the junction left unmatched. CDR3 size: 15 residues. Germline CDR1 is SGHTA and CDR2 is FQGTGA. CDR3 DNA: TGTGCCAGCAGCCGTGGGACTAGCGGACAAGAGACCCAGTACTTC. Amino acid sequence: CASSRGTSGQETQYF.

The CDR3 region is CASTLLTGGTEAFF. The CDR3 coding sequence is TGTGCCAGCACCTTGCTTACAGGGGGCACTGAAGCTTTCTTT. The V call is TRBV6-5, the J call TRBJ1-1, with 8 bases that match TRBD1. From germline, CDR1 is MNHEY and CDR2 SVGAGI. With V trimmed by 7 bases and J by 4 bases, 8 bases remained unmatched. CDR3 size: 14 residues.

J is TRBJ1-4 and V is TRBV5-1, with TRBD1 as a possible D gene (6 bases). Germline CDR1 is SGHRS and CDR2 is YFSETQ. V was shortened by 4 bases and J by 0 bases, with 10 bases between the two germline ends. The CDR3 is 15 amino acids. CDR3 residues: CASSPNRATNEKLFF. CDR3 in DNA: TGCGCCAGCAGCCCTAACAGGGCAACTAATGAAAAACTGTTTTTT.

This clone was found once. The V call is TRBV29-1, the J call TRBJ2-7, with TRBD1 as a possible D gene (6 bases). CDR1 is SQVTM and CDR2 is ANQGSEA in the germline V gene. Between the trimmed V and J ends, which lost 5 bases and 4 bases, there was a span of 12 bases. There are 12 residues in the CDR3. CDR3 DNA sequence: TGCAGCGTTTACAGGGTGGGGTACGAGCAGTACTTC. It is translated as CSVYRVGYEQYF.

The chain joins TRBV19 to TRBJ1-4, with no clear D. V gave up 3 bases and J gave up 0 bases, with 5 bases separating them. CDR1 and CDR2 (germline): LNHDA, SQIVND (reference sequence). The CDR3 is 14 residues long. The CDR3 bases are TGTGCCAGTAGTATCGCCGCAACTAATGAAAAACTGTTTTTT. Its protein is CASSIAATNEKLFF.

The V and J genes are TRBV7-9 and TRBJ2-2; TRBD2 might be the D (6 bases). CDR1 is SEHNR and CDR2 is FQNEAQ in the germline V gene (reference sequence). CDR3 length: 14 residues. V was cut by 1 base and J by 4 bases, with 7 bases left in between. This CDR3 is CASSLGTITGELFF. CDR3 in DNA: TGTGCCAGCAGCTTAGGGACTATCACCGGGGAGCTGTTTTTT.

The genes are TRBV6-1 and TRBJ1-1; D remains ambiguous. Germline V gene sequence: CDR1 MNHNS, CDR2 SASEGT. This CDR3 spans 11 amino acids. Trimming took off 1 base at V and 6 bases at J, with 3 bases between the two ends. In nucleotides, the CDR3 is TGTGCCAGCAGTGAAGGGGCTGAAGCTTTCTTT. This codes for CASSEGAEAFF.

This clone was observed a few times. The gene calls are TRBV7-9 and TRBJ1-2; 8 bases fit TRBD1. J gave up 5 bases and V 4 bases, and 9 bases lay outside the gene matches. Per the germline V gene, CDR1 is SEHNR and CDR2 is FQNEAQ (reference sequence). The CDR3 is 15 amino acids. CDR3 in DNA: TGTGCCAGCAGCTCCCCGGGACAGGACCTTTATGGCTACACCTTC. Its protein is CASSSPGQDLYGYTF.

The rearrangement uses TRBV5-4 and TRBJ2-5; perhaps TRBD2 as D (5 bases). The germline gives CDR1 SGHNT, CDR2 YYREEE (reference sequence). The ends were cut back, 1 base at V and 5 bases at J, with 12 bases in the middle. The CDR3 spans 14 residues. CDR3 DNA: TGTGCCAGCAGCTTGAGGTCCCCGGGGGAGACCCAGTACTTC. Translating gives CASSLRSPGETQYF.

The V and J genes are TRBV7-9 and TRBJ1-1; maybe TRBD1 (6 bases). With 2 bases removed from V and 5 bases from J, the gap between germline ends came to 6 bases. The CDR3 consists of 12 residues. Germline V gene lookup returns CDR1 SEHNR and CDR2 FQNEAQ (reference sequence). In nucleotides, the CDR3 is TGTGCCAGCAGCTTAAGGGGGACTGAAGCTTTCTTT. Translation: CASSLRGTEAFF.

The chain joins TRBV5-4 to TRBJ2-1, with D perhaps being TRBD1 or TRBD2 (6 bases each). Germline V lookup: CDR1 SGHNT, CDR2 YYREEE (reference sequence). The ends were cut back, 2 bases at V and 8 bases at J, with 17 bases in the middle. CDR3 length: 15 residues. In nucleotides, the CDR3 is TGTGCCAGCAGCTTCGGGGGCCGGAGGGTGGATGAGCAGTTCTTC. Residues: CASSFGGRRVDEQFF.

This rearrangement joins TRBV6-5 to TRBJ2-7, with a weak D call TRBD2 (6 bases). CDR1 and CDR2 from the germline V gene are MNHEY and SVGAGI. V was pared by 7 bases and J by 0 bases, with 16 bases between. This CDR3 has 15 residues. In nucleotides, the CDR3 is TGTGCCAGCATTACGGGGCTAGCGAACTCCTACGAGCAGTACTTC. Protein: CASITGLANSYEQYF.

J is TRBJ2-5 and V is TRBV19; tentative D call: TRBD2 (5 bases). CDR3 size: 14 residues. V gave up 8 bases and J gave up 5 bases, with 18 bases separating them. Germline loops: CDR1 LNHDA, CDR2 SQIVND (reference sequence). CDR3 coding DNA: TGTGCCAGTGCTGTGGGGTCCCGCGGGGAGACCCAGTACTTC. This gives the protein CASAVGSRGETQYF.

The chain links TRBV5-6 to TRBJ2-1, with D maybe TRBD2 (6 bases). Germline CDR1 and CDR2: SGHDT and YYEEEE. V shed 1 base and J shed 1 base, with 12 bases lying between them. The CDR3 consists of 16 residues. The CDR3 spells CASSLFGSPSYNEQFF. CDR3 nucleotide sequence: TGTGCCAGCAGCTTGTTCGGGAGTCCGTCCTACAATGAGCAGTTCTTC.

This chain uses TRBV19 with TRBJ2-3; D is uncertain. V was trimmed by 6 bases and J by 1 base, leaving 14 bases between them. Germline assignment: CDR1 LNHDA and CDR2 SQIVND (reference sequence). This CDR3 spans 15 amino acids. CDR3 bases: TGTGCCAGTAGCCCCAGAATAGTAGGCACAGATACGCAGTATTTT. Translated, it gives CASSPRIVGTDTQYF.

This clone was picked up one time. The V call is TRBV5-1, the J call TRBJ2-5; 7 nucleotides agree with TRBD2. The CDR3 length is 14 residues. Losses at the gene ends were 4 bases for V and 9 bases for J; bases not matched to a gene: 12. Germline V gene data show CDR1 as SGHRS and CDR2 as YFSETQ. The CDR3 coding sequence is TGCGCCAGCAGCCTGTATGGCGGGAGTTTGGCCCAGTACTTC. Translation: CASSLYGGSLAQYF.

Concerning this clone itself: At one boundary the junction diverges from the germline segment, which might be a read error. CDR3 sequence: CAWGKTGQFYVQYF. CDR3 DNA: TGTGCCTGGGGGAAGACAGGCCAATTCTACGTGCAGTACTTC. This chain joins TRBV30 and TRBJ2-7; D is possibly TRBD1 (6 bases). This CDR3 comprises 14 residues. The V gene's germline CDR1 is GTSNPN and CDR2 SVGIG (reference sequence). The variable domain in full, with the rest retrieved from reference TRBV30 and TRBJ2-7, is SQTIHQWPATLVQPVGSPLSLECTVEGTSNPNLYWYRQAAGRGLQLLFYSVGIGQISSEVPQNLSASRPQDRQFILSSKKLLLSDSGFYLCAWGKTGQFYVQYFGPGTRLTVT.

This chain joins TRBV6-5 and TRBJ1-6, with unresolved D. The V gene lost 4 bases and the J gene lost 6 bases, with 13 bases spanning the gap. Germline CDR1 is MNHEY and CDR2 is SVGAGI. The CDR3 length is 15 residues. The CDR3 reads CASSSSGRVNSPLHF. The CDR3 DNA follows: TGTGCCAGCAGTTCCTCCGGACGGGTTAATTCACCCCTCCACTTT.

The chain links TRBV5-1 to TRBJ1-2; D possibly corresponds to TRBD1 (5 bases). V lost 3 bases, J lost 8 bases, and 11 bases lay in between. There are 12 residues in the CDR3. Germline values: CDR1 SGHRS, CDR2 YFSETQ. The CDR3 loop reads CASSSLTDGYTF. The CDR3 DNA sequence: TGCGCCAGCAGCTCGCTGACAGACGGCTACACCTTC.